This entry features one T cell receptor beta chain sequence. The CDR3 spans 18 residues. CDR1 is SGHTA, CDR2 FQGNSA, per germline. J was trimmed by 7 bases and V by 1 base; bases with no gene match: 15. This sample was included in a study of blood T cells in healthy people across ages. The second PCR ran 7 to 11 cycles with a sample-barcoded 5' primer and J-beta primers. MiXCR, applied by TCRdb to the 5' RACE reads, yields one record per CDR3 protein. The sample has roughly 700,000 distinct CDR3 sequences, approximately 25% seen once. The same sample was also used in a study of T cells of mothers and their children.

The clonotype comes from a boy under 18 in good health. Sequencing used blood. V is TRBV7-2 and J is TRBJ2-4, with 8 bases lining up with TRBD2. The CDR3 protein is CASSLVRLTGGLFNIQYF. In DNA form, the CDR3 reads TGTGCCAGCAGCTTAGTTCGACTAACGGGGGGGCTATTTAACATTCAGTACTTC.